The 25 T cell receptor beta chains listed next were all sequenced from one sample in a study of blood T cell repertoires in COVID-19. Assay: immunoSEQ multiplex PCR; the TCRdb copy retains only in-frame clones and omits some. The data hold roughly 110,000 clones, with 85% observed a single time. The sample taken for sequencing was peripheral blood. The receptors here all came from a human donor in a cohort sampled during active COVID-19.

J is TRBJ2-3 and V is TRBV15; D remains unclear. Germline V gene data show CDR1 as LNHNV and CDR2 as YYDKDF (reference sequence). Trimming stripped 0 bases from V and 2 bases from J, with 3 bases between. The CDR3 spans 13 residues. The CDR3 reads CATSRDNTDTQYF. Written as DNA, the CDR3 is TGTGCCACCAGCAGAGATAACACAGATACGCAGTATTTT.

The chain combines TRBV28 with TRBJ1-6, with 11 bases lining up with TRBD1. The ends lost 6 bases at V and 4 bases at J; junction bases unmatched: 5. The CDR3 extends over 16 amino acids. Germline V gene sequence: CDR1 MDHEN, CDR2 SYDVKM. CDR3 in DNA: TGTGCCAGCAGGGGGACAGGGGGAGTGTATAATTCACCCCTCCACTTT. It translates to CASRGTGGVYNSPLHF.

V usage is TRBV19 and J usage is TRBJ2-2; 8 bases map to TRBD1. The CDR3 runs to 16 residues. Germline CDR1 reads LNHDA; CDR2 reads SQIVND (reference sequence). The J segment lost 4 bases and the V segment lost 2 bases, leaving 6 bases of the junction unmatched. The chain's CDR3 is CASSIPAGGFTGELFF. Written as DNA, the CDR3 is TGTGCCAGTAGTATACCGGCAGGGGGCTTCACCGGGGAGCTGTTTTTT.

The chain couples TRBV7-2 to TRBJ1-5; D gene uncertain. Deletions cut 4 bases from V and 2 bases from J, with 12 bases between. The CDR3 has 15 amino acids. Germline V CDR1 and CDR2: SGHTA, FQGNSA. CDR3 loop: CASSSGLRGNQPQHF. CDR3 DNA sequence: TGTGCCAGCAGCTCGGGGTTGCGGGGCAATCAGCCCCAGCATTTT.

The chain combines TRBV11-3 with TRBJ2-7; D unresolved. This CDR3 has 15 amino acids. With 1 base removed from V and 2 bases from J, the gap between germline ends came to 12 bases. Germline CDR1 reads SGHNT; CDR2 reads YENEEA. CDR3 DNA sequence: TGTGCCAGCAGCTTAGGGGCAGTCATGCCCTACGAGCAGTACTTC. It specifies CASSLGAVMPYEQYF.

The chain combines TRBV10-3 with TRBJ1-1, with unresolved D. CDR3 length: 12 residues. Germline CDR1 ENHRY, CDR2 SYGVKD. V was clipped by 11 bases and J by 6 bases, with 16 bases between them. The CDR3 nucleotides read TGTGCCGCCTCCCAGATCCCCTCTGAAGCTTTCTTT. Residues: CAASQIPSEAFF.

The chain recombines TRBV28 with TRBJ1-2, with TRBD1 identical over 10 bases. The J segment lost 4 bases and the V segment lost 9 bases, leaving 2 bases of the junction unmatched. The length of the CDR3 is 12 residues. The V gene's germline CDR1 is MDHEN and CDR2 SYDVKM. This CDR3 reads CASRTGGYGYTF. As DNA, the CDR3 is TGTGCCAGTCGGACAGGGGGCTATGGCTACACCTTC.

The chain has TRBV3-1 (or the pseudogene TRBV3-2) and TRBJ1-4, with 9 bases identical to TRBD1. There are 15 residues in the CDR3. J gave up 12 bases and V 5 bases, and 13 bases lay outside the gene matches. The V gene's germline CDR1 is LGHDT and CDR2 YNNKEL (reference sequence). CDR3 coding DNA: TGTGCCAGCAGCAAATCCGGGACAGGGTTATCGGAACTGTTTTTT. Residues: CASSKSGTGLSELFF.

The CDR3 reads CASSKPRGQGQETQYF. CDR3 DNA: TGTGCCAGCAGCAAACCGCGGGGACAGGGGCAAGAGACCCAGTACTTC. V is TRBV7-9 and J is TRBJ2-5; TRBD1 aligns across 10 bases. This CDR3 spans 16 amino acids. Losses at the gene ends were 5 bases for V and 2 bases for J; bases not matched to a gene: 8. The germline V gene encodes CDR1 SEHNR and CDR2 FQNEAQ (reference sequence). Combining the CDR3 with reference TRBV7-9 and TRBJ2-5 gives the whole variable domain DTGVSQNPRHKITKRGQNVTFRCDPISEHNRLYWYRQTLGQGPEFLTYFQNEAQLEKSRLLSDRFSAERPKGSFSTLEIQRTEQGDSAMYLCASSKPRGQGQETQYFGPGTRLLVL.

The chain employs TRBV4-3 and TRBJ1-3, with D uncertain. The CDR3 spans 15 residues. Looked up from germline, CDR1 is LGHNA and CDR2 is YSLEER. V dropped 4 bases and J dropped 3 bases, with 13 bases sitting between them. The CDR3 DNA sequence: TGCGCCAGCAGCCCCACCCGGGGATTTGGAAACACCATATATTTT. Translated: CASSPTRGFGNTIYF.

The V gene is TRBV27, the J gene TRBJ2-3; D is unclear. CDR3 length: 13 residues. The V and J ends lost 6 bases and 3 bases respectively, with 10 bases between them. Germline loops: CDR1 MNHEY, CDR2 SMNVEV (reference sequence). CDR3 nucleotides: TGTGCCAGCAGAATAGCCGGAACAGATACGCAGTATTTT. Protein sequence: CASRIAGTDTQYF.

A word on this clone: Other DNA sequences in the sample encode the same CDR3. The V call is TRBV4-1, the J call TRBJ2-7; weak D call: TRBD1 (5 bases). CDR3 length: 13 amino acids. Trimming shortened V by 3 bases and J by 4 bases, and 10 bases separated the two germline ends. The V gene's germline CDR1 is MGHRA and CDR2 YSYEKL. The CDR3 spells CASSQGQNYEQYF. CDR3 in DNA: TGCGCCAGCAGCCAGGGGCAGAATTACGAGCAGTACTTC.

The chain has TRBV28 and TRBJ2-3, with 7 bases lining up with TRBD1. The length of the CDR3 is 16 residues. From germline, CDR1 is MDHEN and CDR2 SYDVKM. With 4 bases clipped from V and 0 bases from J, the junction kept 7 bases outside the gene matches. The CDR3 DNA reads TGTGCCAGCAGTTCGCCCCGGGGACAGAGCACAGATACGCAGTATTTT. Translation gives CASSSPRGQSTDTQYF.

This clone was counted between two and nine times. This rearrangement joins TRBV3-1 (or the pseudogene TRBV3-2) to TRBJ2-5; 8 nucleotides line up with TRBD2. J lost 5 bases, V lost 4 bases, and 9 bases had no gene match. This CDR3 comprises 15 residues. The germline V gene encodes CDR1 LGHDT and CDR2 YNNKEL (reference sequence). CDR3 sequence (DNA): TGTGCCAGCAGCCTCCCCCGGGGGGGGCGGGAGACCCAGTACTTC. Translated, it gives CASSLPRGGRETQYF.

The chain's CDR3 is CSASLLAGLETQYF. The CDR3 region has the DNA TGCAGTGCTAGTCTACTAGCGGGGTTAGAGACCCAGTACTTC. The chain couples TRBV20-1 to TRBJ2-5; 10 bases line up with TRBD2. Germline CDR1 DFQATT, CDR2 SNEGSKA (reference sequence). This CDR3 has 14 amino acids. V was clipped by 3 bases and J by 4 bases; unmatched bases: 5.

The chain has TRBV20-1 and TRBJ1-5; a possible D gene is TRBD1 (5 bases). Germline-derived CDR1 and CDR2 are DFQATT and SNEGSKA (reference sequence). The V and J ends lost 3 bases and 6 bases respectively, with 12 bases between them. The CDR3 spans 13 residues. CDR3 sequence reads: CSASLDTGQPQHF. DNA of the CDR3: TGCAGTGCTAGTTTGGACACCGGTCAGCCCCAGCATTTT.

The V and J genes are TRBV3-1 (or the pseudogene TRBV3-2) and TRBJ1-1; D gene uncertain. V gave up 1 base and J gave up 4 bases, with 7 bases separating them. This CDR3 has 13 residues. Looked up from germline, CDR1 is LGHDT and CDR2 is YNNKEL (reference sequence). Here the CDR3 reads CASSQVGGTEAFF. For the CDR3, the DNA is TGTGCCAGCAGCCAAGTAGGCGGCACTGAAGCTTTCTTT.

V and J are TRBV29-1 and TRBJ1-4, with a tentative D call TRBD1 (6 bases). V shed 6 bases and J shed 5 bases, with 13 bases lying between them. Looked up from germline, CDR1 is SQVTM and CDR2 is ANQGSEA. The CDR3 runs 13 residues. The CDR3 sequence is CSVRQALNEKLFF. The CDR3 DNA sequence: TGCAGCGTAAGACAGGCCCTAAATGAAAAACTGTTTTTT.

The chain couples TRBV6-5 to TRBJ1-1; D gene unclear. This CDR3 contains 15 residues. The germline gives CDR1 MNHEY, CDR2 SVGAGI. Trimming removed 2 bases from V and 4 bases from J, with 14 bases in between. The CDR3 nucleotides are TGTGCCAGCAGTTACGGCGGGGTGTGGGGCACTGAAGCTTTCTTT. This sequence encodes CASSYGGVWGTEAFF.

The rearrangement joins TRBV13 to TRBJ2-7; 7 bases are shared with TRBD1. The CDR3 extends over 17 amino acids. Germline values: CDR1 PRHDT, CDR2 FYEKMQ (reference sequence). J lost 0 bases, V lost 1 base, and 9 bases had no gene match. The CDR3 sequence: CASSLVNLRDSSYEQYF. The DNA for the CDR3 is TGTGCCAGCAGCTTAGTCAATCTCCGGGACAGCTCCTACGAGCAGTACTTC.

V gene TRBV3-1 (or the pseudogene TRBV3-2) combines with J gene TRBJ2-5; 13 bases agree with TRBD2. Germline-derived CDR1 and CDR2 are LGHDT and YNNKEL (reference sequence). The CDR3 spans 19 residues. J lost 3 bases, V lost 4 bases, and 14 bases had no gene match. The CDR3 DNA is TGTGCCAGCAGCCCCCAAATGGCTTCTGGACTAGCGGGAGAAGAGACCCAGTACTTC. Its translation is CASSPQMASGLAGEETQYF.

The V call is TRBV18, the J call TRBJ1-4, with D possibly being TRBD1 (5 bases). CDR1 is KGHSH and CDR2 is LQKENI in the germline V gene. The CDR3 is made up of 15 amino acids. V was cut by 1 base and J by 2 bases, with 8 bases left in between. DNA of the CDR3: TGTGCCAGCTCACCACAGGGGTCTACTAATGAAAAACTGTTTTTT. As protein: CASSPQGSTNEKLFF.

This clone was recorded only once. CDR3 loop: CASSPDRGLEAFF. As DNA, the CDR3 is TGTGCCAGTAGCCCAGACAGGGGACTTGAAGCTTTCTTT. The chain links TRBV19 to TRBJ1-1; 8 positions agree with TRBD1. The V and J ends lost 6 bases and 7 bases, in that order; junction bases with no gene match: 7. The CDR3 has 13 residues. The V gene's germline CDR1 is LNHDA and CDR2 SQIVND (reference sequence).

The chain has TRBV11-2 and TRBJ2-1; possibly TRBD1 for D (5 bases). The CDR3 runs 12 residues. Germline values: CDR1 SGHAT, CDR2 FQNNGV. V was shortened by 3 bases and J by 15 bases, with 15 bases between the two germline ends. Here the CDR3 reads CASSFSGLERFF. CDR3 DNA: TGTGCCAGCAGCTTCTCAGGGTTGGAGAGGTTCTTC. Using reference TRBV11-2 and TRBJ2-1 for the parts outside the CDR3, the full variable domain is EAGVAQSPRYKIIEKRQSVAFWCNPISGHATLYWYQQILGQGPKLLIQFQNNGVVDDSQLPKDRFSAERLKGVDSTLKIQPAKLEDSAVYLCASSFSGLERFFGPGTRLTVL.

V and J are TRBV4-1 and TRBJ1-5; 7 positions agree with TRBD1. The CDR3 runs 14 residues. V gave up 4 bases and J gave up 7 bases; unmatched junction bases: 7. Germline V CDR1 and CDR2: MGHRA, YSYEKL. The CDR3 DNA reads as TGCGCCAGCAGCCGATTTACAGGGGACCAGCCCCAGCATTTT. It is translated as CASSRFTGDQPQHF.